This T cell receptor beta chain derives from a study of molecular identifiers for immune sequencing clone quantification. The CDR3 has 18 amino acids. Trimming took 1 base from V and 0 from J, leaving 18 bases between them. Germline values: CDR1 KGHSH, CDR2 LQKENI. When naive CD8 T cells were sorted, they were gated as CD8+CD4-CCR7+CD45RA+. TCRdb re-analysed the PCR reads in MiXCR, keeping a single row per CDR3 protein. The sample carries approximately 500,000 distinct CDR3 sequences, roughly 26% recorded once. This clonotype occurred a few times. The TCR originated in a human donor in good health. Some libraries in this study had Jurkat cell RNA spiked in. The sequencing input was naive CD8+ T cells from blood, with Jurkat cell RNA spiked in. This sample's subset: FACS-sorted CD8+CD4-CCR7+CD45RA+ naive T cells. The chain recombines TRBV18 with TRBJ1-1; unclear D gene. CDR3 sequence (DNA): TGTGCCAGCTCACCACTTTTGGACGGAGTGTGCCTGAACACTGAAGCTTTCTTT. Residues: CASSPLLDGVCLNTEAFF.